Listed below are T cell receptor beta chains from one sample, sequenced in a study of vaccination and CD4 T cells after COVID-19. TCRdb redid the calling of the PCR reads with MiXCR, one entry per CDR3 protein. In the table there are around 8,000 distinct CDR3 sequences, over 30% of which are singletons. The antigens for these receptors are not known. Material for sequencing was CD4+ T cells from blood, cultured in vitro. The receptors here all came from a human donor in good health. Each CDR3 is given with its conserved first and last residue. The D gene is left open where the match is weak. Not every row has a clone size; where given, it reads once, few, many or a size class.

CDR3 protein: CASSLRASGAPRAEAFF; CDR3 DNA: TGTGCCAGCAGTTTACGGGCCTCAGGAGCTCCTCGGGCTGAAGCTTTCTTT; D gene: NA; J gene: TRBJ1-1; V gene: TRBV27; clone size: few
CDR3 protein: CSARDQQGLNQPQHF; CDR3 DNA: TGCAGTGCTAGAGATCAGCAGGGATTAAATCAGCCCCAGCATTTT; D gene: NA; J gene: TRBJ1-5; V gene: TRBV20-1; clone size: medium-sized
CDR3 protein: CASSSLFGGRYNEQFF; CDR3 DNA: TGTGCCAGCAGTTCCCTTTTCGGGGGGAGGTACAATGAGCAGTTCTTC; D gene: TRBD2; J gene: TRBJ2-1; V gene: TRBV28; clone size: NA
CDR3 protein: CASRKQGRNYGYTF; CDR3 DNA: TGTGCCAGCAGAAAACAGGGGAGAAACTATGGCTACACCTTC; D gene: TRBD1; J gene: TRBJ1-2; V gene: TRBV28; clone size: NA
CDR3 protein: CASSLDVNTEAFF; CDR3 DNA: TGTGCCAGCAGCTTAGACGTGAACACTGAAGCTTTCTTT; D gene: NA; J gene: TRBJ1-1; V gene: TRBV7-3; clone size: large
CDR3 protein: CASSRQGSGETQYF; CDR3 DNA: TGTGCCAGCAGTCGGCAGGGGTCTGGAGAGACCCAGTACTTC; D gene: NA; J gene: TRBJ2-5; V gene: TRBV6-1; clone size: few
CDR3 protein: CASSQVGSGSSYEQYF; CDR3 DNA: TGTGCCAGCTCACAGGTCGGTAGCGGGAGCTCCTACGAGCAGTACTTC; D gene: TRBD2; J gene: TRBJ2-7; V gene: TRBV18; clone size: NA
CDR3 protein: CAIRLGATYEQYF; CDR3 DNA: TGTGCCATCCGTTTGGGGGCCACCTACGAGCAGTACTTC; D gene: NA; J gene: TRBJ2-7; V gene: TRBV10-3; clone size: NA
CDR3 protein: CASTPGQESSPLHF; CDR3 DNA: TGTGCCAGCACACCGGGACAGGAAAGTTCACCCCTCCACTTT; D gene: TRBD1; J gene: TRBJ1-6; V gene: TRBV7-9; clone size: medium-sized
CDR3 protein: CASSEQGFGNEQFF; CDR3 DNA: TGTGCCAGCAGCGAACAGGGGTTCGGGAATGAGCAGTTCTTC; D gene: TRBD1; J gene: TRBJ2-1; V gene: TRBV11-2; clone size: once
CDR3 protein: CASSPRREQYF; CDR3 DNA: TGTGCCAGCAGCCCGAGGCGCGAGCAGTACTTC; D gene: NA; J gene: TRBJ2-7; V gene: TRBV7-2; clone size: NA
CDR3 protein: CSARGLAGADTQYF; CDR3 DNA: TGCAGTGCTAGAGGACTAGCGGGAGCAGATACGCAGTATTTT; D gene: TRBD2; J gene: TRBJ2-3; V gene: TRBV20-1; clone size: few
CDR3 protein: CASGGAPHKAQHF; CDR3 DNA: TGTGCTTCGGGCGGGGCCCCGCATAAGGCCCAGCATTTT; D gene: NA; J gene: TRBJ1-5; V gene: TRBV27; clone size: few
CDR3 protein: CSAFLASTGNTEAFF; CDR3 DNA: TGCAGTGCTTTCTTAGCATCCACTGGGAACACTGAAGCTTTCTTT; D gene: NA; J gene: TRBJ1-1; V gene: TRBV20-1; clone size: few
CDR3 protein: CAISDSNPSYNEQFF; CDR3 DNA: TGTGCCATCAGTGACTCCAACCCCTCCTACAATGAGCAGTTCTTC; D gene: NA; J gene: TRBJ2-1; V gene: TRBV10-3; clone size: NA
CDR3 protein: CASSLLGRGANVLTF; CDR3 DNA: TGCGCCAGCAGCCTGCTGGGACGAGGGGCCAACGTCCTGACTTTC; D gene: NA; J gene: TRBJ2-6; V gene: TRBV5-1; clone size: NA
CDR3 protein: CASSQDGGPGNQPQHF; CDR3 DNA: TGTGCCAGCAGCCAAGATGGAGGGCCTGGGAATCAGCCCCAGCATTTT; D gene: NA; J gene: TRBJ1-5; V gene: TRBV4-2; clone size: NA
CDR3 protein: CASSNEPGQGNYGYTF; CDR3 DNA: TGCGCCAGCAGCAACGAACCGGGACAGGGAAACTATGGCTACACCTTC; D gene: TRBD1; J gene: TRBJ1-2; V gene: TRBV5-1; clone size: NA
CDR3 protein: CASSEVGIGSFF; CDR3 DNA: NA; D gene: NA; J gene: TRBJ1-1; V gene: TRBV6-1; clone size: few
CDR3 protein: CASSLTILYEQYF; CDR3 DNA: TGTGCCAGCAGCCTGACAATACTCTACGAGCAGTACTTC; D gene: NA; J gene: TRBJ2-7; V gene: TRBV7-2; clone size: few
CDR3 protein: CASRWDPRTDTQYF; CDR3 DNA: TGTGCCAGCAGGTGGGATCCCCGAACAGATACGCAGTATTTT; D gene: NA; J gene: TRBJ2-3; V gene: TRBV27; clone size: NA
CDR3 protein: CASSRLSGDGYTF; CDR3 DNA: TGTGCCAGCTCACGACTATCGGGGGATGGCTACACCTTC; D gene: NA; J gene: TRBJ1-2; V gene: TRBV18; clone size: NA
CDR3 protein: CSGGGRSNEQFF; CDR3 DNA: TGCAGTGGGGGCGGGAGGAGCAATGAGCAGTTCTTC; D gene: TRBD2; J gene: TRBJ2-1; V gene: TRBV20-1; clone size: few
CDR3 protein: CGAGDRGNSPLHF; CDR3 DNA: TGCGGCGCTGGGGACCGGGGCAATTCACCCCTCCACTTT; D gene: NA; J gene: TRBJ1-6; V gene: TRBV29-1; clone size: NA
CDR3 protein: CASGPHAGGLNEQFF; CDR3 DNA: TGTGCCAGCGGGCCCCACGCGGGAGGGCTCAATGAGCAGTTCTTC; D gene: TRBD2; J gene: TRBJ2-1; V gene: TRBV7-3; clone size: NA
CDR3 protein: CSATTSGTYQETQYF; CDR3 DNA: TGCAGTGCTACGACTAGCGGGACCTACCAAGAGACCCAGTACTTC; D gene: TRBD2; J gene: TRBJ2-5; V gene: TRBV20-1; clone size: few
CDR3 protein: CASRRLAGDANEQFF; CDR3 DNA: TGTGCCAGCCGCCGTCTAGCGGGAGATGCTAATGAGCAGTTCTTC; D gene: TRBD2; J gene: TRBJ2-1; V gene: TRBV7-2; clone size: NA
CDR3 protein: CSALGQGQSQHF; CDR3 DNA: TGCAGTGCCTTAGGACAGGGACAGTCCCAGCATTTT; D gene: TRBD1; J gene: TRBJ1-5; V gene: TRBV20-1; clone size: NA
CDR3 protein: CASSTGRNQPQHF; CDR3 DNA: TGTGCCAGTAGTACTGGCAGGAATCAGCCCCAGCATTTT; D gene: NA; J gene: TRBJ1-5; V gene: TRBV19; clone size: few
CDR3 protein: CASSEGVAPYEQYF; CDR3 DNA: TGTGCCAGCAGTGAAGGAGTCGCCCCCTACGAGCAGTACTTC; D gene: NA; J gene: TRBJ2-7; V gene: TRBV28; clone size: few
CDR3 protein: CASSSPAAAYGYTF; CDR3 DNA: TGTGCCAGCAGCTCCCCTGCAGCCGCGTATGGCTACACCTTC; D gene: NA; J gene: TRBJ1-2; V gene: TRBV7-9; clone size: NA
CDR3 protein: CASSQARQYGYTF; CDR3 DNA: TGTGCCAGCAGCCAGGCTCGACAGTATGGCTACACCTTC; D gene: NA; J gene: TRBJ1-2; V gene: TRBV4-2; clone size: NA
CDR3 protein: CSASPRIASTYTF; CDR3 DNA: TGCAGTGCCTCCCCCCGAATCGCCTCGACCTACACCTTC; D gene: NA; J gene: TRBJ1-2; V gene: TRBV20-1; clone size: medium-sized